The 25 T cell receptor beta chains presented below share a single source sample, sequenced in a study of blood T cell repertoires in COVID-19. This table comes from immunoSEQ multiplex PCR, and its TCRdb copy is limited to in-frame clones, with some not included. The sample holds 250,000 to 400,000 clones; around 87% are singletons and the top ten take about 5.2%. What was sequenced was PBMCs or T cells enriched from blood (not recorded which). These receptors were taken from a woman aged 30 to 39 who had recovered from COVID-19.

The chain combines TRBV19 with TRBJ1-1; D gene unclear. Germline V CDR1 and CDR2: LNHDA, SQIVND (reference sequence). The CDR3 runs to 11 residues. With 6 bases removed from V and 11 bases from J, the gap between germline ends came to 13 bases. The CDR3: CASRAGSGAFF. CDR3 DNA: TGTGCCAGTAGGGCCGGGTCCGGCGCTTTCTTT.

The chain recombines TRBV9 with TRBJ1-1; D is uncertain. V was pared by 0 bases and J by 4 bases, with 13 bases between. The CDR3 length is 15 residues. Germline CDR1 and CDR2: SGDLS and YYNGEE. For the CDR3, the DNA is TGTGCCAGCAGCGTAGAGTCTTGGGCGGGCACTGAAGCTTTCTTT. The encoded protein is CASSVESWAGTEAFF. The variable domain in full, with the rest retrieved from reference TRBV9 and TRBJ1-1, is DSGVTQTPKHLITATGQRVTLRCSPRSGDLSVYWYQQSLDQGLQFLIQYYNGEERAKGNILERFSAQQFPDLHSELNLSSLELGDSALYFCASSVESWAGTEAFFGQGTRLTVV.

V is TRBV14 and J is TRBJ2-7; D gene uncertain. CDR1 and CDR2 from the germline V gene are SGHDN and FVKESK. The CDR3 runs 15 residues. Trimming left V 0 bases short and J 2 bases short, with 11 bases between. CDR3: CASSQEVDSPYEQYF. CDR3 bases: TGTGCCAGCAGCCAAGAAGTTGACTCCCCCTACGAGCAGTACTTC.

This chain connects TRBV29-1 to TRBJ1-2; the match to TRBD1 covers 7 bases. CDR1 and CDR2 (germline): SQVTM, ANQGSEA. J lost 5 bases, V lost 7 bases, and 10 bases had no gene match. The CDR3 contains 13 residues. The CDR3 DNA is TGCAGCGCCTACCACGGGACAGTTTATGGCTACACCTTC. Amino acid sequence: CSAYHGTVYGYTF.

The chain is built from TRBV28 and TRBJ1-5; D remains unclear. V was pared by 4 bases and J by 4 bases, with 14 bases between. This CDR3 has 15 residues. Germline V lookup: CDR1 MDHEN, CDR2 SYDVKM. CDR3 DNA sequence: TGTGCCAGCAGTTCGACGGGTCCCGTGAATCAGCCCCAGCATTTT. Encoded protein: CASSSTGPVNQPQHF.

This clone came up many times. The chain employs TRBV30 and TRBJ1-1; a weak D match, TRBD1 (6 bases). The CDR3 is 12 amino acids. V was pared by 1 base and J by 8 bases, with 11 bases between. The germline gives CDR1 GTSNPN, CDR2 SVGIG (reference sequence). The CDR3 nucleotides are TGTGCCTGGAGTGAAGGGGGACCCGAAGCTTTCTTT. Residues: CAWSEGGPEAFF.

J is TRBJ1-1 and V is TRBV29-1, with TRBD1 matching over 10 bases. The CDR3 sequence is 15 residues long. Germline V gene lookup returns CDR1 SQVTM and CDR2 ANQGSEA. Trimming at V came to 5 bases and at J to 6 bases, leaving 12 bases not matched to a gene. The CDR3 nucleotides are TGCAGCGTTCTCCGGGACAGGGGCATATACCCTGAAGCTTTCTTT. Encoded protein: CSVLRDRGIYPEAFF.

The chain joins TRBV3-1 (or the pseudogene TRBV3-2) to TRBJ2-7; D gene ambiguous. Per germline, CDR1 LGHDT and CDR2 YNNKEL (reference sequence). The CDR3 has 14 amino acids. Trimming stripped 4 bases from V and 5 bases from J, with 15 bases between. The CDR3 nucleotides read TGTGCCAGCAGCCGCACCCTTCCTAGTGACGAGCAGTACTTC. Protein: CASSRTLPSDEQYF.

CDR3 sequence: CASSRQGAGQPQHF. DNA for the CDR3: TGTGCCAGCAGTAGACAGGGGGCAGGGCAGCCCCAGCATTTT. V usage is TRBV27 and J usage is TRBJ1-5, with 10 bases lining up with TRBD1. The V gene end was trimmed by 5 bases and the J gene end by 7 bases; junction bases not matched to a gene: 5. Germline V gene lookup returns CDR1 MNHEY and CDR2 SMNVEV (reference sequence). The CDR3 sequence is 14 residues long.

This chain joins TRBV18 and TRBJ1-5; no reliable D call. Germline values: CDR1 KGHSH, CDR2 LQKENI. This CDR3 region has 14 residues. V was pared by 5 bases and J by 5 bases, with 13 bases between. For the CDR3, the DNA is TGTGCCAGCTCAGGGTTTGGAGGCGATCAGCCCCAGCATTTT. It encodes CASSGFGGDQPQHF. The full variable domain, with the rest looked up from reference TRBV18 and TRBJ1-5, is NAGVMQNPRHLVRRRGQEARLRCSPMKGHSHVYWYRQLPEEGLKFMVYLQKENIIDESGMPKERFSAEFPKEGPSILRIQQVVRGDSAAYFCASSGFGGDQPQHFGDGTRLSIL.

This chain uses TRBV5-6 with TRBJ1-4, with 9 bases matching TRBD1. The CDR3 runs to 15 residues. Germline lookup yields CDR1 SGHDT and CDR2 YYEEEE. V shed 4 bases, J shed 6 bases, and the junction held 7 bases outside the gene matches. The CDR3 coding sequence is TGTGCCAGCAGCCCCCCGGACAGGGGTGATGAAAAACTGTTTTTT. The encoded protein is CASSPPDRGDEKLFF.

The chain recombines TRBV5-6 with TRBJ1-1, with D unresolved. Germline CDR1 and CDR2: SGHDT and YYEEEE. The CDR3 has 15 amino acids. The V end was cut by 4 bases, the J end by 5 bases, with 18 bases between. The CDR3 spells CASSPEMGAGTEAFF. CDR3 in DNA: TGTGCCAGCAGCCCCGAAATGGGTGCGGGTACTGAAGCTTTCTTT.

V usage is TRBV10-3 and J usage is TRBJ1-1; D uncertain. V lost 8 bases to trimming and J lost 4 bases, with 8 bases between them. Per the germline V gene, CDR1 is ENHRY and CDR2 is SYGVKD. The CDR3 totals 11 residues. In DNA form, the CDR3 reads TGTGCCATCGAGACTGGCACTGAAGCTTTCTTT. This gives the protein CAIETGTEAFF.

The chain joins TRBV7-6 to TRBJ1-6, with a tentative D call TRBD1 (6 bases). Germline V gene sequence: CDR1 SGHVS, CDR2 FNYEAQ. V was clipped by 3 bases and J by 7 bases, with 16 bases between them. The CDR3 contains 16 residues. In DNA, the CDR3 is TGTGCCAGCAGCTTGAGACAGGAACCCTCGAATTCACCCCTCCACTTT. This gives the protein CASSLRQEPSNSPLHF.

This clone occurred once. The rearrangement links TRBV20-1 to TRBJ1-2; D call uncertain. The CDR3 covers 11 residues. The germline V gene has CDR1 DFQATT and CDR2 SNEGSKA (reference sequence). The ends were cut back, 7 bases at V and 4 bases at J, with 10 bases in the middle. This CDR3 reads CSGQAGYGYTF. In DNA, the CDR3 is TGCAGTGGGCAGGCCGGCTATGGCTACACCTTC.

The chain recombines TRBV5-1 with TRBJ2-6; D unclear. V lost 1 base, J lost 0 bases, and 11 bases lay in between. The CDR3 contains 17 residues. The germline V gene has CDR1 SGHRS and CDR2 YFSETQ. The CDR3 loop reads CASSLRSASSGANVLTF. The DNA of the CDR3 is TGCGCCAGCAGCTTGAGGTCAGCGAGCTCTGGGGCCAACGTCCTGACTTTC.

The gene calls are TRBV5-1 and TRBJ1-1; TRBD1 matches at 9 bases. With V trimmed by 7 bases and J by 4 bases, 8 bases remained unmatched. CDR1 and CDR2 from the germline V gene are SGHRS and YFSETQ. This CDR3 contains 14 residues. DNA of the CDR3: TGCGCCAGCTCCACAGGGGGCGGGCGCACTGAAGCTTTCTTT. Translation gives CASSTGGGRTEAFF.

The chain links TRBV6-5 to TRBJ2-7, with 9 bases identical to TRBD1. Germline V CDR1 and CDR2: MNHEY, SVGAGI. J was trimmed by 5 bases and V by 5 bases; bases with no gene match: 10. This CDR3 is built from 15 residues. CDR3 protein: CASSRNPGQGNEQYF. The CDR3 nucleotides are TGTGCCAGCAGTAGGAATCCGGGACAGGGAAACGAGCAGTACTTC.

The chain uses TRBV13 and TRBJ1-1; D is possibly TRBD1 (6 bases). This CDR3 contains 18 residues. V was trimmed by 5 bases and J by 3 bases, leaving 25 bases between them. From germline, CDR1 is PRHDT and CDR2 FYEKMQ (reference sequence). CDR3 region: CASSARQRGFVGDTEAFF. CDR3 nucleotide sequence: TGTGCCAGCAGCGCCCGACAGAGGGGGTTCGTGGGTGACACTGAAGCTTTCTTT.

This clone was detected only a few times. The sample contains more than one DNA sequence encoding this CDR3. The chain employs TRBV5-1 and TRBJ2-2; 7 bases match TRBD1. The ends lost 0 bases at V and 3 bases at J; junction bases unmatched: 2. Germline V lookup: CDR1 SGHRS, CDR2 YFSETQ. This CDR3 is 15 amino acids long. CDR3 sequence: CASSLAGGDTGELFF. The CDR3 DNA sequence: TGCGCCAGCAGCTTGGCAGGGGGTGACACCGGGGAGCTGTTTTTT. The entire variable domain, with the rest obtained from reference TRBV5-1 and TRBJ2-2, is as follows: KAGVTQTPRYLIKTRGQQVTLSCSPISGHRSVSWYQQTPGQGLQFLFEYFSETQRNKGNFPGRFSGRQFSNSRSEMNVSTLELGDSALYLCASSLAGGDTGELFFGEGSRLTVL.

The chain employs TRBV2 and TRBJ2-1, with D hard to call. The length of the CDR3 is 15 residues. Trimming pared 9 bases from V and 10 bases from J, leaving 25 bases between. Looked up from germline, CDR1 is SNHLY and CDR2 is FYNNEI. Written as DNA, the CDR3 is TGTGCCAGAAGCCGGAAGTCTCATTCCGGGTCGGAGCAGTTCTTC. It yields the protein CARSRKSHSGSEQFF.

The chain uses TRBV4-3 and TRBJ1-1; no definite D call. The CDR3 extends over 14 amino acids. The V end lost 0 bases, the J end lost 0 bases, and 5 bases lay between the germline ends. Germline V CDR1 and CDR2: LGHNA, YSLEER. CDR3 nucleotide sequence: TGCGCCAGCAGCCAAGAAAGCCTGAACACTGAAGCTTTCTTT. As protein: CASSQESLNTEAFF.

This chain uses TRBV5-4 with TRBJ1-1; D gene ambiguous. Germline V gene lookup returns CDR1 SGHNT and CDR2 YYREEE (reference sequence). V was pared by 3 bases and J by 3 bases, with 12 bases between. This CDR3 has 14 amino acids. CDR3 sequence reads: CASSSSSGYTEAFF. CDR3 coding DNA: TGTGCCAGCAGCTCTAGTTCGGGGTACACTGAAGCTTTCTTT. The full variable domain, with the rest looked up from reference TRBV5-4 and TRBJ1-1, is ETGVTQSPTHLIKTRGQQVTLRCSSQSGHNTVSWYQQALGQGPQFIFQYYREEENGRGNFPPRFSGLQFPNYSSELNVNALELDDSALYLCASSSSSGYTEAFFGQGTRLTVV.

The chain recombines TRBV9 with TRBJ1-3; a weak D match, TRBD1 (5 bases). The CDR3 is 16 residues long. The ends were cut back, 3 bases at V and 2 bases at J, with 15 bases in the middle. The germline V gene encodes CDR1 SGDLS and CDR2 YYNGEE. CDR3 DNA: TGTGCCAGCAGCGCCATGGGGGGGGTAGCTGGAAACACCATATATTTT. Its protein product is CASSAMGGVAGNTIYF.

The CDR3 here is CASRTPGTGLRGYTF. The CDR3 nucleotides are TGTGCCAGCAGAACCCCCGGGACAGGGTTGCGCGGCTACACCTTC. The V gene is TRBV28, the J gene TRBJ1-2, with TRBD1 matching over 9 bases. The germline V gene encodes CDR1 MDHEN and CDR2 SYDVKM. This CDR3 has 15 residues. Trimming at V came to 6 bases and at J to 8 bases, leaving 13 bases not matched to a gene.